This TCR beta chain was profiled in a study of blood T cells in healthy people across ages (dated by TCRdb to the mid-2010s). About the full investigation: In model experiments, template switching captured about one uniquely barcoded TCR beta cDNA molecule for every two T cells. The study measured age-related changes in TCR beta repertoire diversity using deep sequencing normalized with unique cDNA molecular identifiers. Four age groups were formed from the donors: young (average roughly 16 years), middle-aged (approximately 42), aged (roughly 58) and long-lived (more than 75). To avoid experimental bias, donors of different ages were distributed randomly across sequencing lanes. Two additional independent replicas of 1 million unique cDNA reads from the same blood draw were analyzed for two donors (one aged 18 to 30 and one aged 80 or older).

Receptor amplification or capture employed 5' RACE. The reads were generated on an Illumina HiSeq 2500. A second PCR of 7 to 11 cycles was performed with a sample-barcoded 5' primer and a J-beta primer mix. Each TCR beta cDNA molecule received a unique molecular identifier from a template-switch 5' adaptor carrying 12 random nucleotides. At least 2.5 million CDR3-containing paired-end reads were obtained from each sample. First-strand cDNA synthesis was performed from all RNA using the Mint cDNA synthesis kit, with priming by a TRBC-specific oligonucleotide. All cDNA was treated with uracil-DNA glycosylase and then went through a first 18-cycle PCR with the universal primers M1SS and BC2_uni_R. In the paper's pipeline: Normalization of each sample was performed by random selection of 1 million high-quality reads, each carrying a distinct molecular identifier. Reads sharing molecular identifiers were discarded rather than binned into consensus sequences. MiTCR, run with a Q25 quality threshold and the strictest error-elimination algorithm, handled CDR3 identification, clonotype clustering and error correction. A nonparametric unseen species model with Euler transformation was used to estimate a lower bound on total TCR beta diversity. The public reads were reprocessed in TCRdb via fastp at Q25 and MiXCR, keeping in-frame beta chains. A single entry per CDR3 protein holds the most common genes and DNA from its merged rows. The V and J calls follow TCRdb's processing rather than the paper's. Counted in this sample were 800,000 to 1,000,000 distinct CDR3 sequences; 40% to 60% of them appeared once. The leading ten clones occupy 13% of the sample.

There are many counts of this clonotype. It lacks a known antigen. No much larger clone is present one base from it, and per-base qualities are unavailable. Donors were 40 or so systemically healthy Caucasian individuals from Russia aged roughly 6 to 90 years. Approximately 9 milliliters of peripheral blood were collected from each donor into EDTA-treated Vacutainer tubes. Ficoll-Paque density-gradient centrifugation was used to isolate PBMCs, with at least 6.5 million per sample. Trizol reagent was used to extract total RNA from PBMCs, with at least 5 micrograms per sample. For every donor, an aliquot of PBMCs went through flow cytometry to measure the percentages of naive CD45RAhigh/CD27high T cells. Points the paper makes about the study in general: Estimates of total diversity from one million sequenced T cells were regarded as lower bounds and underestimates. Compared with the aged group, more naive CD4+ T cells, fewer expanded clones and increased TCR diversity were shown by the long-lived group, suggesting age selection. The percentage of naive T cells measured by flow cytometry correlated strongly with observed TCR beta diversity. The CMV infection status of donors was not known, potentially confounding age-related changes in expanded clonotypes. Conclusive comparison of naive and antigen-experienced compartments was prevented by the profiling of bulk unsorted PBMCs. As age increased, observed TCR beta diversity per million T cells dropped in a roughly linear way, and a significant reduction was already evident by age 40.

In the germline V gene, CDR1 corresponds to SQVTM and CDR2 to ANQGSEA. The CDR3, cysteine through phenylalanine, is 13 amino acids long. The sequence is cut down to CDR3 DNA, 39 bases in frame from base 1. V drops 5 bases and J drops 4 bases, leaving 12 bases in between. This receptor was taken from a man aged 25-45 years in good health. Here the chain combines TRBV29-1 and TRBJ2-1, with no reliable assignment of the D segment. Sequenced material: blood. CDR3 sequence: CSVIRPGYNEQFF. The DNA sequence is as follows: TGCAGCGTTATCAGGCCTGGGTACAATGAGCAGTTCTTC.